These 2 T cell receptor beta chains were all obtained from the same sample, sequenced in a study of CD8 T cells in ankylosing spondylitis. No antigen has been identified for these receptors. Study results and limitations: Typical of ankylosing spondylitis blood, it appeared, was a TCR beta motif of fewer than ten highly homologous variants.

TCRdb itself ran the 5' RACE reads through MiXCR, one entry per CDR3 protein. The sample has 350,000 to 450,000 distinct CDR3 sequences, about 24% seen once. What was sequenced was blood, either unsorted or a sorted T cell fraction (not recorded which). These receptors were taken from a male donor with ankylosing spondylitis.

This clonotype has more than one count but fewer than ten. V gene TRBV29-1 combines with J gene TRBJ1-2; D unresolved. Germline lookup yields CDR1 SQVTM and CDR2 ANQGSEA. The V gene lost 3 bases and the J gene lost 7 bases, with 18 bases spanning the gap. The CDR3 is 14 amino acids. CDR3 amino acids: CSVDPAEDLSGYTF. The CDR3 DNA follows: TGCAGCGTTGACCCGGCGGAGGACCTATCTGGCTACACCTTC.

This chain links TRBV6-1 with TRBJ2-2; 11 bases map to TRBD2. V gave up 3 bases and J gave up 4 bases; unmatched junction bases: 1. The CDR3 is made up of 15 amino acids. Germline V gene data show CDR1 as MNHNS and CDR2 as SASEGT. The CDR3 nucleotides are TGTGCCAGCAGTGATAGCGGGAGGGGCACCGGGGAGCTGTTTTTT. Protein: CASSDSGRGTGELFF.